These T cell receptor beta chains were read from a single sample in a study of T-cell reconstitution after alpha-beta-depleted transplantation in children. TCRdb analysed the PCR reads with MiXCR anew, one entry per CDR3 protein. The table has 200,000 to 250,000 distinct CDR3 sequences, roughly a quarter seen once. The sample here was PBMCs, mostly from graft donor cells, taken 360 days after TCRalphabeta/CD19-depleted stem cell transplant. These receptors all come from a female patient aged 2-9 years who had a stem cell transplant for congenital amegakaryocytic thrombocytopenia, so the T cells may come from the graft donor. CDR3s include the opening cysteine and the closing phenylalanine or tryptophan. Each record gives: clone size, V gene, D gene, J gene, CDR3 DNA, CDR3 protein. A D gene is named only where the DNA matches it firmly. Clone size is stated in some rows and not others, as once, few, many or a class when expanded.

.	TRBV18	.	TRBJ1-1	TGTGCCAGCTCCCAGGGGATGAACACTGAAGCTTTCTTT	CASSQGMNTEAFF
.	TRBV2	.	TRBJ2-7	TGTGCCAGCAGCGAGGGCCACGAGCAGTACTTC	CASSEGHEQYF
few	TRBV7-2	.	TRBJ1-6	TGTGCCAGCAGCTTAGTAGGACGACAGTCTTTCTCACCCCTCCACTTT	CASSLVGRQSFSPLHF
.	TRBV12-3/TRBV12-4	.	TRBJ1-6	TGTGCCAGCAGCCCCAGCGGGAATAATTCACCCCTCCACTTT	CASSPSGNNSPLHF
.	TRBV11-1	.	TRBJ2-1	TGTGCCAGCAGCGTCGGGACTGGTTACAATGAGCAGTTCTTC	CASSVGTGYNEQFF
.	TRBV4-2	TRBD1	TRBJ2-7	TGTGCCAGCAGCCAAGATTTTGCAGACAGGGCTATGGACTACGAGCAGTACTTC	CASSQDFADRAMDYEQYF
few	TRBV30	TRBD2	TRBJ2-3	TGTGCCTGGAGGTTAGCGGGAGGCTCAGATACGCAGTATTTT	CAWRLAGGSDTQYF
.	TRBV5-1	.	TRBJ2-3	TGCGCCAGCCAGCTTTTGGCGGGAAGTTTAGATACGCAGTATTTT	CASQLLAGSLDTQYF
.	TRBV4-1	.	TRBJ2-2	TGCGCCAGCAGCCAAGATTGGATTTCCACCGGGGAGCTGTTTTTT	CASSQDWISTGELFF
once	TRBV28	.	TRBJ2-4	TGTGCCAGCAGTTTACGGCTAGCCAAAAACATTCAGTACTTC	CASSLRLAKNIQYF
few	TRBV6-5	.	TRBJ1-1	TGTGCCAGCAGTATACAGGGTCTAACAACTGAAGCTTTCTTT	CASSIQGLTTEAFF
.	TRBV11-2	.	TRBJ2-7	TGTGCCAGCAGCTTAAGTGCCGGCGAGCAGTACTTC	CASSLSAGEQYF
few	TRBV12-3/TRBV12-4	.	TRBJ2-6	TGTGCCAGCAGTCCATGGGGTACTAACTCTGGGGCCAACGTCCTGACTTTC	CASSPWGTNSGANVLTF
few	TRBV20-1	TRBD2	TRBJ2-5	TGCAGTGCTTCGGGACTAGCGGAGAGGTACCAAGAGACCCAGTACTTC	CSASGLAERYQETQYF
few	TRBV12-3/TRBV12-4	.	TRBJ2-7	TGTGCCAGCAGTACAGCGGGCCACCAGTTCTACGAGCAGTACTTC	CASSTAGHQFYEQYF
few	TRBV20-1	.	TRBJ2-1	TGCAGTGCTAGAGATTTTAGGAGTGAGCAGTTCTTC	CSARDFRSEQFF
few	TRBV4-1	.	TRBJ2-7	TGCGCCAGCAGCCAAGATAGGGGGACTACCTACGAGCAGTACTTC	CASSQDRGTTYEQYF
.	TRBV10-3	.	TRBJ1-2	TGTGCCATCAGTGATGAGGGCGAGAACTATGGCTACACCTTC	CAISDEGENYGYTF
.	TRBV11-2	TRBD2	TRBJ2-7	TGTGCCAGCAGCTTCCGTAGGACTAGCGGGGGGGCGTACGAGCAGTACTTC	CASSFRRTSGGAYEQYF
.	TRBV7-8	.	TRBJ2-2	TGTGCCAGCAGCTTAGTGGCGGGGCTCACCGGGGAGCTGTTTTTT	CASSLVAGLTGELFF
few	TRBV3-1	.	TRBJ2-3	TGTGCCAGCAGCCAAGTTACGGCTACAGATACGCAGTATTTT	CASSQVTATDTQYF